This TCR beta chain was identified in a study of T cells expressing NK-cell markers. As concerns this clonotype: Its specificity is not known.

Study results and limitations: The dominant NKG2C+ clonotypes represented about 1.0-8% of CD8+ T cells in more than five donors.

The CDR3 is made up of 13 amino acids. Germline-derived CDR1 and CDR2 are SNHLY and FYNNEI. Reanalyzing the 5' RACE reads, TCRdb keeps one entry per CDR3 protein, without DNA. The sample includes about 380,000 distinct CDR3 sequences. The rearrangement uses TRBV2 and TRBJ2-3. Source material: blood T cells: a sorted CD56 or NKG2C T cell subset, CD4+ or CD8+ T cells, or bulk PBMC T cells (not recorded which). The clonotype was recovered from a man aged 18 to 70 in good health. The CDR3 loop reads CASSARWADTQYF.